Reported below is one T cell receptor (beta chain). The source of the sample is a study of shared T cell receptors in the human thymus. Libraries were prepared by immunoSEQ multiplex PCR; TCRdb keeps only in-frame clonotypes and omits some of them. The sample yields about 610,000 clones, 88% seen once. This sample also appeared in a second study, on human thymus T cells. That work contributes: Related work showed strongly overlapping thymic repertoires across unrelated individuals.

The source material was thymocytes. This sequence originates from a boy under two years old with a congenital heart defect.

CDR3 nucleotide sequence: TGTGCCAGTAGAAACCTCTCCCGGGACAGGGACCGTGGGGAGACCCAGTACTTC. This gives the protein CASRNLSRDRDRGETQYF. The chain carries TRBV19 and TRBJ2-5, with TRBD1 matching over 9 bases. The V gene end was trimmed by 6 bases and the J gene end by 5 bases; junction bases not matched to a gene: 19. The CDR3 extends over 18 amino acids. Germline V lookup: CDR1 LNHDA, CDR2 SQIVND (reference sequence).